The next 27 T cell receptor beta chains were all read from a single sample in a study of OX40 agonist ivuxolimab in advanced cancers. The assay was immunoSEQ multiplex PCR, and TCRdb's table has in-frame clones only and misses some. The sample has tens of thousands of clones, approximately 86% seen once. Sequenced here: CD4+ or CD8+ T cells sorted from blood, sampled in a trial of the OX40 agonist ivuxolimab. These receptors were obtained from an adult with an advanced solid tumor such as melanoma, head and neck, liver or kidney cancer.

The genes are TRBV7-2 and TRBJ2-1; the match to TRBD1 covers 8 bases. Trimming cost V 5 bases and J 1 base; bases outside gene matches: 7. This CDR3 has 16 amino acids. The V gene's germline CDR1 is SGHTA and CDR2 FQGNSA. The CDR3 DNA is TGTGCCAGCAGCATCAGGACAGGGTCATCCTACAATGAGCAGTTCTTC. Amino acids: CASSIRTGSSYNEQFF.

The J gene is TRBJ2-5, the V gene TRBV6-1, with TRBD2 identical over 9 bases. Germline CDR1 reads MNHNS; CDR2 reads SASEGT. The CDR3 runs to 14 residues. The V and J ends lost 6 bases and 3 bases, in that order; junction bases with no gene match: 5. The CDR3 reads CASRLAGGEETQYF. CDR3 sequence (DNA): TGTGCCAGCAGGCTGGCGGGGGGGGAAGAGACCCAGTACTTC.

V usage is TRBV10-3 and J usage is TRBJ1-4; the match to TRBD1 covers 8 bases. Germline V lookup: CDR1 ENHRY, CDR2 SYGVKD. The V segment lost 4 bases and the J segment 4 bases; nucleotides outside the gene matches: 5. CDR3 length: 15 amino acids. The CDR3 nucleotides are TGTGCCATCAGTGGAACAGGGGGGTTTAATGAAAAACTGTTTTTT. Translating gives CAISGTGGFNEKLFF.

V and J are TRBV4-1 and TRBJ2-7, with 10 bases that match TRBD2. Germline V gene data show CDR1 as MGHRA and CDR2 as YSYEKL. J lost 0 bases, V lost 3 bases, and 5 bases had no gene match. The CDR3 covers 16 residues. The CDR3 DNA sequence: TGCGCCAGCAGCCAGATCGGGACTAGCGTCTCCTACGAGCAGTACTTC. This codes for CASSQIGTSVSYEQYF.

V usage is TRBV13 and J usage is TRBJ2-5, with a weak D call TRBD2 (5 bases). Trimming took off 3 bases at V and 0 bases at J, with 11 bases between the two ends. The CDR3 length is 15 residues. Germline CDR1 PRHDT, CDR2 FYEKMQ (reference sequence). The CDR3, as DNA: TGTGCCAGCAGCTTGCCTGGACTCCACCAAGAGACCCAGTACTTC. It translates to CASSLPGLHQETQYF.

V and J are TRBV18 and TRBJ2-1, with 9 bases aligning to TRBD1. The germline gives CDR1 KGHSH, CDR2 LQKENI. CDR3 length: 15 amino acids. After removal of 6 bases from V and 5 bases from J, the junction contained 8 bases not matched to a gene. The CDR3 region is CASSLGQGRNNEQFF. The CDR3 DNA follows: TGTGCCAGCTCGTTGGGACAGGGACGGAACAATGAGCAGTTCTTC.

The V call is TRBV6-6, the J call TRBJ1-5; 12 nucleotides agree with TRBD1. There are 15 residues in the CDR3. Per germline, CDR1 MNHNY and CDR2 SVGAGI (reference sequence). V shed 6 bases and J 4 bases; nucleotides not matched to a gene: 4. In DNA form, the CDR3 reads TGTGCCAGCAGCAGGGACAGGGGGCAAAATCAGCCCCAGCATTTT. Translation gives CASSRDRGQNQPQHF.

The chain uses TRBV7-9 and TRBJ1-2; D is perhaps TRBD1 (5 bases). This CDR3 has 16 amino acids. Germline loops: CDR1 SEHNR, CDR2 FQNEAQ (reference sequence). Trimming shortened V by 3 bases and J by 1 base, and 15 bases separated the two germline ends. The CDR3 is CASSLADGAFNYGYTF. In DNA form, the CDR3 reads TGTGCCAGCAGCTTGGCCGACGGGGCATTTAACTATGGCTACACCTTC.

The V and J genes are TRBV28 and TRBJ2-7; D uncertain. This CDR3 is 11 amino acids long. V was cut by 3 bases and J by 6 bases, with 6 bases left in between. Germline CDR1 and CDR2: MDHEN and SYDVKM. Written as DNA, the CDR3 is TGTGCCAGCAGTTTGCTTCCCGAGCAGTACGTC. Its translation: CASSLLPEQYV.

The chain uses TRBV5-1 and TRBJ1-1; D uncertain. From germline, CDR1 is SGHRS and CDR2 YFSETQ. The V end was cut by 2 bases, the J end by 0 bases, with 8 bases between. CDR3 length equals 14 residues. The CDR3 bases are TGCGCCAGCAGCTTAGGATCTATGAACACTGAAGCTTTCTTT. Its translation: CASSLGSMNTEAFF.

The chain employs TRBV7-8 and TRBJ2-3, with D uncertain. Trimming pared 7 bases from V and 0 bases from J, leaving 14 bases between. The CDR3 runs 15 residues. Germline assignment: CDR1 SGHVS and CDR2 FQNEAQ. Here the CDR3 DNA reads TGTGCCAGCACCCGCGCGGCGGCCAGCACAGATACGCAGTATTTT. It specifies CASTRAAASTDTQYF. Full variable domain (outside the CDR3, taken from reference TRBV7-8 and TRBJ2-3): GAGVSQSPRYKVAKRGQDVALRCDPISGHVSLFWYQQALGQGPEFLTYFQNEAQLDKSGLPSDRFFAERPEGSVSTLKIQRTQQEDSAVYLCASTRAAASTDTQYFGPGTRLTVL.

The sample holds one count of this clone. The chain uses TRBV6-1 and TRBJ2-1; 7 nucleotides agree with TRBD1. Germline V CDR1 and CDR2: MNHNS, SASEGT. V gave up 0 bases and J gave up 9 bases; unmatched junction bases: 5. This CDR3 contains 14 residues. The CDR3 loop reads CASSEAGTVIEQFF. CDR3 coding DNA: TGTGCCAGCAGTGAAGCGGGGACAGTCATTGAGCAGTTCTTC.

In its sample, this clone was seen once. The rearrangement joins TRBV6-4 to TRBJ2-3; TRBD2 is a possible D gene (6 bases). V was pared by 4 bases and J by 4 bases, with 18 bases between. Germline CDR1 reads MRHNA; CDR2 reads SNTAGT. The CDR3 is 16 residues long. CDR3 DNA sequence: TGTGCCAGCAGTGCCCCTCGTACACTAGCCCCAGATACGCAGTATTTT. It codes for CASSAPRTLAPDTQYF.

V and J are TRBV11-2 and TRBJ1-2, with TRBD1 matching 7 bases. CDR1 and CDR2 from the germline V gene are SGHAT and FQNNGV. The ends lost 5 bases at V and 8 bases at J; junction bases unmatched: 17. CDR3 length equals 16 residues. In DNA form, the CDR3 reads TGTGCCAGCAGCCCTGACGGTGTAGGGGGCAGGCAAGGCTACACCTTC. Translation gives CASSPDGVGGRQGYTF.

The chain employs TRBV7-9 and TRBJ2-2; 10 nucleotides align to TRBD1. J gave up 6 bases and V 5 bases, and 3 bases lay outside the gene matches. The germline CDR1 and CDR2 sequences are SEHNR and FQNEAQ (reference sequence). The CDR3 consists of 14 residues. CDR3 bases: TGTGCCAGCAGCCGGGACAGGGGTTCCGGGGAGCTGTTTTTT. Its protein is CASSRDRGSGELFF.

The CDR3 coding sequence is TGTGCCAGCAACCTGCAGGGAACCGGGGAGCTGTTTTTT. Translating gives CASNLQGTGELFF. The rearrangement joins TRBV2 to TRBJ2-2, with D tentatively TRBD1 (5 bases). The germline V gene has CDR1 SNHLY and CDR2 FYNNEI. This CDR3 is built from 13 residues. Trimming pared 7 bases from V and 5 bases from J, leaving 11 bases between.

V is TRBV6-5 and J is TRBJ1-2; D unresolved. CDR1 is MNHEY and CDR2 is SVGAGI in the germline V gene. The CDR3 runs to 14 residues. V gave up 0 bases and J gave up 1 base, with 6 bases separating them. The CDR3 DNA reads TGTGCCAGCAGTTACTCGACCTTTAACTATGGCTACACCTTC. Its protein is CASSYSTFNYGYTF.

This chain links TRBV7-9 with TRBJ1-1; TRBD1 aligns across 7 bases. This CDR3 contains 13 residues. The J segment lost 4 bases and the V segment lost 5 bases, leaving 4 bases of the junction unmatched. Germline CDR1 is SEHNR and CDR2 is FQNEAQ (reference sequence). CDR3 in DNA: TGTGCCAGCAGCACAGGGGTGGGCACTGAAGCTTTCTTT. This translates into CASSTGVGTEAFF.

The chain joins TRBV27 to TRBJ1-2, with a weak D call TRBD1 (6 bases). Trimming removed 4 bases at V and 2 bases at J, with 11 bases between. The CDR3 is made up of 14 amino acids. The germline gives CDR1 MNHEY, CDR2 SMNVEV (reference sequence). Written as DNA, the CDR3 is TGTGCCAGCAGTTCCTGGACAGAGAACTATGGCTACACCTTC. Amino acid sequence: CASSSWTENYGYTF.

This rearrangement joins TRBV28 to TRBJ1-3; 7 positions match TRBD1. CDR3 length: 15 amino acids. V lost 6 bases to trimming and J lost 2 bases; unmatched junction nucleotides: 7. Germline V lookup: CDR1 MDHEN, CDR2 SYDVKM. The CDR3 region has the DNA TGTGCCAGCAGATCAGACAGGGTGGCTGGAAACACCATATATTTT. Amino acid sequence: CASRSDRVAGNTIYF.

V usage is TRBV5-5 and J usage is TRBJ2-2, with a tentative D call TRBD1 (6 bases). Per the germline V gene, CDR1 is SGHKS and CDR2 is YYEKEE (reference sequence). CDR3 length: 15 residues. V lost 1 base to trimming and J lost 0 bases, with 7 bases between them. CDR3 in DNA: TGTGCCAGCAGCTTGACAGGGTCGAACACCGGGGAGCTGTTTTTT. This encodes CASSLTGSNTGELFF.

The J gene is TRBJ1-1, the V gene TRBV7-9, with D perhaps matching TRBD1 (5 bases). Germline CDR1 is SEHNR and CDR2 is FQNEAQ (reference sequence). The germline V and J ends were trimmed by 6 bases and 3 bases, with 14 bases remaining between them. This CDR3 has 14 residues. CDR3 DNA sequence: TGTGCCAGCAGTTTGTCGCGGGGGGACACTGAAGCTTTCTTT. It yields the protein CASSLSRGDTEAFF.

The chain couples TRBV11-2 to TRBJ2-7; TRBD2 matches at 8 bases. Looked up from germline, CDR1 is SGHAT and CDR2 is FQNNGV. This CDR3 is built from 14 residues. The ends lost 1 base at V and 3 bases at J; junction bases unmatched: 2. The CDR3 bases are TGTGCCAGCAGCTTAGTTAGCGGGGTCTACGAGCAGTACTTC. Translated: CASSLVSGVYEQYF. Supplemented by reference TRBV11-2 and TRBJ2-7, the full variable domain reads EAGVAQSPRYKIIEKRQSVAFWCNPISGHATLYWYQQILGQGPKLLIQFQNNGVVDDSQLPKDRFSAERLKGVDSTLKIQPAKLEDSAVYLCASSLVSGVYEQYFGPGTRLTVT.

This rearrangement joins TRBV28 to TRBJ2-7; D is undetermined. V was shortened by 6 bases and J by 2 bases, with 11 bases between the two germline ends. This CDR3 contains 13 residues. Germline V gives CDR1 MDHEN, CDR2 SYDVKM. CDR3 nucleotides: TGTGCCAGCAGGTCCGGGTCGACCTACGAGCAGTACTTC. It yields the protein CASRSGSTYEQYF.

The chain carries TRBV28 and TRBJ2-7, with 8 bases identical to TRBD1. This CDR3 has 14 residues. Trimming removed 9 bases from V and 2 bases from J; junction bases left unmatched: 9. Germline assignment: CDR1 MDHEN and CDR2 SYDVKM. CDR3 amino acids: CASLTGTGPYEQYF. In nucleotides, the CDR3 is TGTGCCAGTTTAACCGGGACAGGACCCTACGAGCAGTACTTC. The variable domain in full, with the rest retrieved from reference TRBV28 and TRBJ2-7, is DVKVTQSSRYLVKRTGEKVFLECVQDMDHENMFWYRQDPGLGLRLIYFSYDVKMKEKGDIPEGYSVSREKKERFSLILESASTNQTSMYLCASLTGTGPYEQYFGPGTRLTVT.

The genes are TRBV7-9 and TRBJ1-2; possibly TRBD1 for D (5 bases). This CDR3 contains 15 residues. Germline lookup yields CDR1 SEHNR and CDR2 FQNEAQ (reference sequence). V dropped 8 bases and J dropped 1 base, with 17 bases sitting between them. CDR3: CASQNATRVNYGYTF. DNA of the CDR3: TGTGCCAGCCAAAACGCGACCAGGGTTAACTATGGCTACACCTTC.

This sequence joins TRBV21-1 and TRBJ2-3. TRBV21-1 is a pseudogene. The CDR3 is made up of 14 amino acids. The chain's CDR3 is CASSNYTGTDTQYF. CDR3 sequence (DNA): TGTGCCAGCAGCAACTACACGGGCACAGATACGCAGTATTTT.